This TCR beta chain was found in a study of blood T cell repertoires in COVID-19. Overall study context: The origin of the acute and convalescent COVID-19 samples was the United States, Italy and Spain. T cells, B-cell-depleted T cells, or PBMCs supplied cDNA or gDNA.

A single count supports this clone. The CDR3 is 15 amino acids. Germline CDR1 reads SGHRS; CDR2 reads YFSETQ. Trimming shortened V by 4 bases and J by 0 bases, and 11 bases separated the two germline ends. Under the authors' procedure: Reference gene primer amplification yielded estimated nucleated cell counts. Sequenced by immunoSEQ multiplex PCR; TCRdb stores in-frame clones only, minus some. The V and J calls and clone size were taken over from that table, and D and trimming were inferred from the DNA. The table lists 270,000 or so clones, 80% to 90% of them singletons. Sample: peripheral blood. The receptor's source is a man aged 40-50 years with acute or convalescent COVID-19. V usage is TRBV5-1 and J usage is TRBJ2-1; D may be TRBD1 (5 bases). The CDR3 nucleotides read TGCGCCAGCAGCCTTCAGGGTAGCTCCTACAATGAGCAGTTCTTC. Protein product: CASSLQGSSYNEQFF.